This TCR beta chain was documented in a study of blood T cells in healthy people across ages. Across the study: In model experiments, template switching was able to capture about one barcoded beta molecule for every two T cells that were present. Notes on the study in general: Both higher diversity and more naive CD4+ cells marked long-lived donors when set against aged donors. Estimated diversity, derived from one million T cells, was regarded as an underestimate. PBMCs were not sorted, which prevented a conclusive comparison of naive versus antigen-experienced cells.

Looked up from germline, CDR1 is LGHNA and CDR2 is YSLEER. With 4 bases clipped from V and 4 bases from J, the junction kept 8 bases outside the gene matches. CDR3 length equals 15 residues. A second PCR of 7 to 11 cycles used a sample-barcoded 5' primer and a J-beta primer mix. Via MiXCR, TCRdb re-called the 5' RACE reads, giving one row per CDR3 protein. The table records about 780,000 distinct CDR3 sequences, around 45% of them present only once. Note on this clonotype: What it binds is unknown.

This clonotype originated in a man at least 80 years old in good health. The rearrangement links TRBV4-3 to TRBJ2-7, with 9 nucleotides matching TRBD1. Sample: blood. The CDR3 DNA reads TGCGCCAGCAGCCCCCGCGGACAGGGGTCGTACGAGCAGTACTTC. It is translated as CASSPRGQGSYEQYF.